This T cell receptor (beta chain) was observed in a study of cytomegalovirus exposure and HLA in healthy donors. Broader study findings: An assumption of roughly uniform sequencing depth across donors underlay the presence/absence analyses.

This clone showed up just a few times. Its antigen is unknown. PCR involved 60 Vbeta and 13 Jbeta primers. Assay: immunoSEQ multiplex PCR; the TCRdb copy retains only in-frame clones and omits some. The table lists about 190,000 clones, roughly four fifths of them singletons. Trimming removed 8 bases from V and 4 bases from J, with 14 bases in between. The CDR3 is 13 amino acids. Germline assignment: CDR1 MNHEY and CDR2 SMNVEV (reference sequence). This TCR derives from a woman aged 45 to 65 in good health and CMV-seropositive. The sequencing input was PBMCs. This chain links TRBV27 with TRBJ1-1; D is perhaps TRBD1 (6 bases). The CDR3 sequence: CASSTGGRTEAFF. DNA for the CDR3: TGTGCCAGCTCCACCGGGGGGCGCACTGAAGCTTTCTTT.